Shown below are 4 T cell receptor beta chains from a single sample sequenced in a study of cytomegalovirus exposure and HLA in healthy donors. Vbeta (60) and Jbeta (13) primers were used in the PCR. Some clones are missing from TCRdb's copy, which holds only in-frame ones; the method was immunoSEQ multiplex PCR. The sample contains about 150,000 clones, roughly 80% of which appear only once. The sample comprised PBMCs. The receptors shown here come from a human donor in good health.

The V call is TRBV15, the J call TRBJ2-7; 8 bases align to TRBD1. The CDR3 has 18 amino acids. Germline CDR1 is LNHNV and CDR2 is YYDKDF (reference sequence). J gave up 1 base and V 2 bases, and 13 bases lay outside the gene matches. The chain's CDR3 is CATSRQSRQGKFSYEQYF. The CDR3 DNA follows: TGTGCCACCAGCAGACAATCCAGACAGGGGAAATTTTCCTACGAGCAGTACTTC.

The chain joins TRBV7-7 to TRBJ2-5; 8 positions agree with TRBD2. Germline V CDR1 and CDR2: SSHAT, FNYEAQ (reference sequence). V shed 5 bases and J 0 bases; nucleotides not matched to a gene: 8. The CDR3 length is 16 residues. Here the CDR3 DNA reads TGTGCCAGCAGCCGGGGGGGGATATTAAACCAAGAGACCCAGTACTTC. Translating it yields CASSRGGILNQETQYF. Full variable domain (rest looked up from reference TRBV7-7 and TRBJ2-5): GAGVSQSPRYKVTKRGQDVTLRCDPISSHATLYWYQQALGQGPEFLTYFNYEAQPDKSGLPSDRFSAERPEGSISTLTIQRTEQRDSAMYRCASSRGGILNQETQYFGPGTRLLVL.

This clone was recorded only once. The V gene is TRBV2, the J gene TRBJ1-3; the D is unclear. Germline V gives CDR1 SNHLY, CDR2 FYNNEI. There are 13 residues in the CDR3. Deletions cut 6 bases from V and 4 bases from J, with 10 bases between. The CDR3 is CASSLNRGNTIYF. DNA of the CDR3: TGTGCCAGCAGCCTAAACCGGGGAAACACCATATATTTT.

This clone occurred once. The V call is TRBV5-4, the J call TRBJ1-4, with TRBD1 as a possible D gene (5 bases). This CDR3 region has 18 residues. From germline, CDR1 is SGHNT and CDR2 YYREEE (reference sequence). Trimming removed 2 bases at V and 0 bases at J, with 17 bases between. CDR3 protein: CASSFGQGGTATNEKLFF. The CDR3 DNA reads TGTGCCAGCAGCTTTGGGCAGGGTGGAACGGCAACTAATGAAAAACTGTTTTTT.